The next 10 T cell receptor beta chains were all read from a single sample in a study of HIV-infected patients and healthy controls. Alpha and beta constant-region primers primed reverse transcription of around 0.5 ug RNA. Alpha and beta chain libraries were made separately by chain-specific third strand synthesis with multiplexing indices. TCRdb reprocessed the 5' RACE reads with MiXCR, giving one entry per CDR3 protein. The top ten hold 3% to 4.5% of the sample, which has 11,000 or so distinct CDR3 sequences, under 6.5% seen once. No cell fractionation was done, so the repertoire covers all unsorted peripheral blood T cells. Sequences were obtained from blood. The receptors were sampled from an adult in good health.

This clonotype occurred many times. DNA for the CDR3: TGCGCCAGCAGTTGGACACAGAACACTGAAGCTTTCTTT. This gives the protein CASSWTQNTEAFF. The J gene is TRBJ1-1, the V gene TRBV5-1, with D possibly matching TRBD1 (5 bases). The CDR3 is 13 amino acids. In germline, CDR1 is SGHRS, CDR2 YFSETQ. The germline V and J ends were trimmed by 5 bases and 1 base, with 9 bases remaining between them.

This clonotype appeared many times. The rearrangement links TRBV27 to TRBJ2-3; no clear D. V was pared by 2 bases and J by 3 bases, with 9 bases between. The CDR3 totals 14 residues. Looked up from germline, CDR1 is MNHEY and CDR2 is SMNVEV (reference sequence). The CDR3 coding sequence is TGTGCCAGCAGTTTAAGGCTCCCTACAGATACGCAGTATTTT. Residues: CASSLRLPTDTQYF.

This clonotype was counted at least ten times. The chain has TRBV6-6 and TRBJ2-7; D possibly matches TRBD1 or TRBD2 (5 bases each). This CDR3 spans 13 amino acids. Trimming removed 2 bases from V and 3 bases from J, with 8 bases in between. Germline CDR1 MNHNY, CDR2 SVGAGI (reference sequence). CDR3 nucleotide sequence: TGTGCCAGCAGTTACGGGGGATACTACGAGCAGTACTTC. Amino acids: CASSYGGYYEQYF.

This clonotype was found many times. The chain uses TRBV7-9 and TRBJ2-5; TRBD1 matches 7 bases. V dropped 4 bases and J dropped 0; count of bases not matched to a gene: 2. Germline CDR1 reads SEHNR; CDR2 reads FQNEAQ (reference sequence). The CDR3 length is 14 residues. CDR3 bases: TGTGCCAGCAGCTGGGGGACAGACCAAGAGACCCAGTACTTC. Amino acids: CASSWGTDQETQYF. The full variable domain, with the rest looked up from reference TRBV7-9 and TRBJ2-5, is DTGVSQNPRHKITKRGQNVTFRCDPISEHNRLYWYRQTLGQGPEFLTYFQNEAQLEKSRLLSDRFSAERPKGSFSTLEIQRTEQGDSAMYLCASSWGTDQETQYFGPGTRLLVL.

This chain connects TRBV25-1 to TRBJ2-3; 8 nucleotides agree with TRBD2. Germline V gives CDR1 MGHDK, CDR2 SYGVNS. Germline trimming cut 3 bases from V and 5 bases from J; bases unmatched to any gene: 10. The CDR3 loop spans 16 amino acids. The CDR3, as DNA: TGTGCCAGCAGTGAGCGGGCGGGGGGCGCCGGAGATACGCAGTATTTT. This sequence encodes CASSERAGGAGDTQYF.

This clonotype was seen ten or more times. The chain combines TRBV25-1 with TRBJ1-2, with D maybe TRBD1 (6 bases). The CDR3 covers 13 residues. V was cut by 4 bases and J by 4 bases, with 10 bases left in between. Germline CDR1 is MGHDK and CDR2 is SYGVNS. The CDR3 sequence is CASSGKGVYGYTF. Here the CDR3 DNA reads TGTGCCAGCAGTGGAAAGGGGGTCTATGGCTACACCTTC.

This clonotype was counted ten times or more. The chain has TRBV5-1 and TRBJ2-1; D is uncertain. Germline V CDR1 and CDR2: SGHRS, YFSETQ. The CDR3 is 12 residues long. With 5 bases removed from V and 9 bases from J, the gap between germline ends came to 12 bases. CDR3 region: CASSRMSIEQFF. The CDR3 DNA sequence: TGCGCCAGCAGTAGGATGTCCATTGAGCAGTTCTTC.

The chain combines TRBV6-6 with TRBJ1-5; D call uncertain. Trimming cost V 0 bases and J 6 bases, with 3 bases left between them. Germline CDR1 is MNHNY and CDR2 is SVGAGI (reference sequence). The CDR3 loop spans 12 amino acids. This CDR3 reads CASSYSSQPQHF. CDR3 coding DNA: TGTGCCAGCAGTTACTCGTCTCAGCCCCAGCATTTT.

This clonotype was detected ten times or more. This rearrangement joins TRBV5-4 to TRBJ2-7; no reliable D call. Looked up from germline, CDR1 is SGHNT and CDR2 is YYREEE (reference sequence). The V and J ends lost 4 bases and 7 bases respectively, with 9 bases between them. The CDR3 is made up of 11 amino acids. Here the CDR3 DNA reads TGTGCCAGCAGCCTTAACGAGGAGCAGTACTTC. Translating gives CASSLNEEQYF.

This clonotype is medium-sized. This chain uses TRBV6-5 with TRBJ2-5, with D unresolved. V lost 6 bases and J 2 bases, leaving 13 bases between the germline ends. The CDR3 spans 14 residues. Germline V gene data show CDR1 as MNHEY and CDR2 as SVGAGI. The CDR3: CASSKISRQETQYF. DNA of the CDR3: TGTGCCAGCAGCAAGATCTCTCGGCAAGAGACCCAGTACTTC.